The next 9 T cell receptor beta chains were all read from a single sample in a study of blood T cell repertoires in COVID-19. Measured with immunoSEQ multiplex PCR; TCRdb has only the in-frame clones, and not every one. The sample has over 120,000 clones, about 85% seen once. Sequenced: peripheral blood. These receptors were taken from a woman aged 65 to 85 with COVID-19, enrolled during active disease.

This chain connects TRBV7-9 to TRBJ2-7, with a weak D call TRBD1 (6 bases). V shed 2 bases and J shed 5 bases, with 13 bases lying between them. The germline V gene encodes CDR1 SEHNR and CDR2 FQNEAQ (reference sequence). The CDR3 contains 14 residues. The CDR3 DNA is TGTGCCAGCAGCTTATTGAGAGGGGGAAACGAGCAGTACTTC. Encoded protein: CASSLLRGGNEQYF.

The V gene is TRBV30, the J gene TRBJ2-3; possible D gene TRBD2, 5 bases. CDR1 GTSNPN and CDR2 SVGIG come from the germline V gene (reference sequence). V gave up 0 bases and J gave up 6 bases, with 7 bases separating them. The CDR3 length is 12 residues. The CDR3 protein is CAWSVRGDTQYF. The DNA of the CDR3 is TGTGCCTGGAGTGTACGAGGGGATACGCAGTATTTT.

This clone was observed a few times. The DNA for the CDR3 is TGTGCCAGCAGCTCCAGGGCAAGCTATGGCTACACCTTC. This translates into CASSSRASYGYTF. The V gene is TRBV5-8, the J gene TRBJ1-2; a possible D gene is TRBD1 (5 bases). This CDR3 has 13 amino acids. In germline, CDR1 is SGHTS, CDR2 YDEGEE. With 3 bases removed from V and 4 bases from J, the gap between germline ends came to 10 bases.

The chain is built from TRBV18 and TRBJ1-6; 7 positions match TRBD1. The V gene end was trimmed by 5 bases and the J gene end by 5 bases; junction bases not matched to a gene: 3. CDR3 length: 14 residues. Germline CDR1 KGHSH, CDR2 LQKENI. For the CDR3, the DNA is TGTGCCAGCTCAAGGGGGCCGGATAATTCACCCCTCCACTTT. This sequence encodes CASSRGPDNSPLHF.

V is TRBV28 and J is TRBJ2-6, with a possible D match to TRBD1 (5 bases). Looked up from germline, CDR1 is MDHEN and CDR2 is SYDVKM. Trimming shortened V by 6 bases and J by 0 bases, and 9 bases separated the two germline ends. This CDR3 is 15 amino acids long. The CDR3 DNA is TGTGCCAGCAGACGACAGAGCTCTGGGGCCAACGTCCTGACTTTC. As protein: CASRRQSSGANVLTF.

The V gene is TRBV6-5, the J gene TRBJ2-5; 8 bases map to TRBD1. The CDR3 loop spans 16 amino acids. V shed 2 bases and J 5 bases; nucleotides not matched to a gene: 10. Germline V CDR1 and CDR2: MNHEY, SVGAGI. CDR3 bases: TGTGCCAGCAGTTACGGGCTAGGACAGGGATTGGAGACCCAGTACTTC. Its translation is CASSYGLGQGLETQYF.

The chain carries TRBV5-4 and TRBJ1-1, with TRBD1 as a possible D gene (5 bases). CDR1 and CDR2 from the germline V gene are SGHNT and YYREEE (reference sequence). V was shortened by 5 bases and J by 4 bases, with 9 bases between the two germline ends. This CDR3 has 12 residues. The DNA for the CDR3 is TGTGCCAGCAGTTGGGGGGGCACTGAAGCTTTCTTT. It specifies CASSWGGTEAFF.

This chain connects TRBV24-1 to TRBJ1-5; D ambiguous. V lost 9 bases, J lost 0 bases, and 8 bases lay in between. This CDR3 region has 13 residues. Germline V gives CDR1 KGHDR, CDR2 SFDVKD. Here the CDR3 DNA reads TGTGCCACCGGCTCTGATAGCAATCAGCCCCAGCATTTT. Its protein is CATGSDSNQPQHF.

The CDR3 DNA sequence: TGTGCCAGCTCACCCGCAGGGGCCTCTTATGGCTACACCTTC. It codes for CASSPAGASYGYTF. This chain joins TRBV18 and TRBJ1-2; weak D call: TRBD1 (6 bases). CDR3 length: 14 amino acids. The germline V and J ends were trimmed by 3 bases and 5 bases, with 13 bases remaining between them. CDR1 and CDR2 (germline): KGHSH, LQKENI.